Below, 23 T cell receptor beta chains from the same sample are listed, as sequenced in a study of blood T cells in healthy people across ages (dated by TCRdb to 2014 to 2015). The protocol used for the library was 5' RACE. TCRdb shows the sequencer as Illumina HiSeq 2500. A second PCR of roughly 7 to 11 cycles was performed with a sample-barcoded 5' primer and a J-beta primer mix. Using fastp at Q25 and MiXCR, TCRdb reprocessed the public reads and kept productive beta chains. Each CDR3 protein appears once, grouped with its most common genes and DNA. This sample is represented by fewer than 800,000 distinct CDR3 sequences; about 25% of them were singletons. The ten largest clones capture 9.4% of the sample. This sample was shared with a second study, whose subject was T cells of mothers and their children.

Sequences were obtained from blood. Every receptor here comes from a boy aged 5-17 years in good health.

The rearrangement uses TRBV7-3 and TRBJ1-6, with unresolved D. The germline V gene has CDR1 SGHTA and CDR2 FQGTGA. This CDR3 is 15 amino acids long. V lost 5 bases and J 10 bases, leaving 18 bases between the germline ends. CDR3 region: CASSDWRGPGSPLHF. The CDR3 DNA reads TGTGCCAGCAGCGACTGGCGGGGTCCGGGGTCACCCCTCCACTTT.

J is TRBJ1-4 and V is TRBV29-1, with a possible D match to TRBD1 (6 bases). There are 12 residues in the CDR3. CDR1 is SQVTM and CDR2 is ANQGSEA in the germline V gene. V shed 6 bases and J shed 14 bases, with 19 bases lying between them. In DNA, the CDR3 is TGCAGCGTACTCAAGAAACAGGGTAGGCTGTTTTTT. It codes for CSVLKKQGRLFF.

This clonotype came up a few times. The rearrangement joins TRBV29-1 to TRBJ2-3; D is unclear. The CDR3 sequence is 15 residues long. In germline, CDR1 is SQVTM, CDR2 ANQGSEA. The germline V and J ends were trimmed by 2 bases and 1 base, with 13 bases remaining between them. The CDR3 loop reads CSVERSPRGTDTQYF. In DNA form, the CDR3 reads TGCAGCGTTGAACGCAGCCCTAGGGGCACAGATACGCAGTATTTT.

The genes are TRBV20-1 and TRBJ2-5, with 10 nucleotides matching TRBD1. This CDR3 comprises 16 residues. The V gene end was trimmed by 1 base and the J gene end by 5 bases; junction bases not matched to a gene: 10. Germline V CDR1 and CDR2: DFQATT, SNEGSKA (reference sequence). The CDR3, as DNA: TGCAGTGCTAGAGGTTCGGGACAGGGGTCCGTTGAGACCCAGTACTTC. Translating gives CSARGSGQGSVETQYF.

This clonotype has only a few counts. The chain has TRBV28 and TRBJ1-6, with D possibly TRBD1 on 5 matching bases. Germline V gene sequence: CDR1 MDHEN, CDR2 SYDVKM. The CDR3 loop spans 13 amino acids. V was shortened by 3 bases and J by 9 bases, with 9 bases between the two germline ends. CDR3 protein: CASSFQQASPLHF. The CDR3 DNA is TGTGCCAGCAGTTTCCAACAGGCTTCACCCCTCCACTTT.

The genes are TRBV25-1 and TRBJ2-7; 9 nucleotides line up with TRBD1. With 8 bases clipped from V and 4 bases from J, the junction kept 9 bases outside the gene matches. CDR1 is MGHDK, CDR2 SYGVNS, per germline. The CDR3 extends over 14 amino acids. For the CDR3, the DNA is TGTGCCAGCTCGATTTTGACAGGGGGGTACGAGCAGTACTTC. Translated, it gives CASSILTGGYEQYF.

The V call is TRBV5-4, the J call TRBJ2-3; the D is unclear. The V end was cut by 6 bases, the J end by 1 base, with 18 bases between. The germline V gene encodes CDR1 SGHNT and CDR2 YYREEE (reference sequence). The CDR3 totals 16 residues. CDR3 in amino acids: CASMVRPGIGTDTQYF. The CDR3 coding sequence is TGTGCCAGCATGGTCAGGCCGGGTATCGGCACAGATACGCAGTATTTT.

The chain uses TRBV20-1 and TRBJ1-1, with TRBD1 matching 7 bases. The CDR3 has 13 amino acids. J lost 5 bases, V lost 5 bases, and 8 bases had no gene match. Germline V gene lookup returns CDR1 DFQATT and CDR2 SNEGSKA (reference sequence). The CDR3 is CSAPTGRRTEAFF. The DNA of the CDR3 is TGCAGTGCTCCGACAGGGCGGAGGACTGAAGCTTTCTTT.

A few counts support this clonotype. The chain carries TRBV15 and TRBJ2-3; D unresolved. Trimming cost V 3 bases and J 6 bases, with 22 bases left between them. Germline-derived CDR1 and CDR2 are LNHNV and YYDKDF (reference sequence). This CDR3 region has 17 residues. The DNA of the CDR3 is TGTGCCACCAGCAGTACCGCTGTCCAAGCAGGAGAGGATACGCAGTATTTT. Translation gives CATSSTAVQAGEDTQYF.

The chain couples TRBV20-1 to TRBJ2-5; no firm D call. CDR3 length: 13 residues. Trimming pared 3 bases from V and 1 base from J, leaving 9 bases between. The germline V gene encodes CDR1 DFQATT and CDR2 SNEGSKA (reference sequence). The CDR3 sequence is CSASRHLQETQYF. The CDR3 DNA reads TGCAGTGCTAGCAGACACCTCCAAGAGACCCAGTACTTC.

The rearrangement joins TRBV20-1 to TRBJ2-5, with no clear D. In germline, CDR1 is DFQATT, CDR2 SNEGSKA (reference sequence). The V gene lost 3 bases and the J gene lost 7 bases, with 9 bases spanning the gap. CDR3 length equals 11 residues. The CDR3 spells CSASASGTQYF. The CDR3 DNA sequence: TGCAGTGCTAGCGCTAGTGGGACCCAGTACTTC.

This clonotype is a singleton in its sample. The chain combines TRBV9 with TRBJ2-7; 9 bases align to TRBD1. V lost 3 bases, J lost 7 bases, and 8 bases stayed unmatched. Germline V gene lookup returns CDR1 SGDLS and CDR2 YYNGEE. The CDR3 covers 14 residues. CDR3 residues: CASSARTGGVEQYF. The CDR3 bases are TGTGCCAGCAGCGCAAGAACAGGGGGCGTTGAGCAGTACTTC. Based on the CDR3 plus reference TRBV9 and TRBJ2-7, the full variable domain is DSGVTQTPKHLITATGQRVTLRCSPRSGDLSVYWYQQSLDQGLQFLIQYYNGEERAKGNILERFSAQQFPDLHSELNLSSLELGDSALYFCASSARTGGVEQYFGPGTRLTVT.

This clonotype appeared a few times. The chain carries TRBV5-1 and TRBJ2-5, with 10 bases lining up with TRBD1. The CDR3 has 15 residues. Germline loops: CDR1 SGHRS, CDR2 YFSETQ. V dropped 4 bases and J dropped 5; count of bases not matched to a gene: 8. The chain's CDR3 is CASSAQSDRGETQYF. DNA of the CDR3: TGCGCCAGCAGCGCGCAATCGGACAGGGGGGAGACCCAGTACTTC. The whole variable domain, filled in from reference TRBV5-1 and TRBJ2-5, reads KAGVTQTPRYLIKTRGQQVTLSCSPISGHRSVSWYQQTPGQGLQFLFEYFSETQRNKGNFPGRFSGRQFSNSRSEMNVSTLELGDSALYLCASSAQSDRGETQYFGPGTRLLVL.

CDR3 amino acids: CASSPSRAGKDEQYF. CDR3 coding DNA: TGTGCCAGCAGTCCATCGCGGGCGGGAAAGGACGAGCAGTACTTC. The J gene is TRBJ2-7, the V gene TRBV28; possibly TRBD2 for D (6 bases). CDR1 and CDR2 (germline): MDHEN, SYDVKM. There are 15 residues in the CDR3. Between the trimmed V and J ends, which lost 5 bases and 5 bases, there was a span of 19 bases.

This rearrangement joins TRBV28 to TRBJ2-1; D may be TRBD1 (5 bases). The CDR3 totals 14 residues. Germline V gives CDR1 MDHEN, CDR2 SYDVKM. Trimming removed 6 bases at V and 4 bases at J, with 13 bases between. CDR3 region: CASSSRASYNEQFF. In DNA, the CDR3 is TGTGCCAGCAGCTCCAGGGCAAGTTACAATGAGCAGTTCTTC.

This rearrangement joins TRBV13 to TRBJ2-5; D is possibly TRBD2 (5 bases). Germline loops: CDR1 PRHDT, CDR2 FYEKMQ (reference sequence). V was cut by 2 bases and J by 6 bases, with 10 bases left in between. The CDR3 contains 13 residues. The CDR3 loop is CASSLRGKKTQYF. The CDR3 DNA reads TGTGCCAGCAGCTTAAGAGGGAAGAAGACCCAGTACTTC.

This sequence joins TRBV15 and TRBJ2-1; no reliable D call. TRBJ2-5 matches the DNA end more closely, so the J call is doubtful. CDR3 length equals 14 residues. Germline loops: CDR1 LNHNV, CDR2 YYDKDF (reference sequence). The CDR3 sequence is CATSRDVGAETQYF. As DNA, the CDR3 is TGTGCCACCAGCAGAGATGTCGGTGCGGAGACCCAGTACTTC.

The chain is built from TRBV24-1 and TRBJ2-2, with 7 bases fitting TRBD1. Germline V CDR1 and CDR2: KGHDR, SFDVKD. The length of the CDR3 is 16 residues. V lost 4 bases and J lost 4; bases outside the gene matches: 8. The CDR3 reads CATSDYSTGSTGELFF. The CDR3 DNA follows: TGTGCCACCAGTGACTATTCGACAGGGAGCACCGGGGAGCTGTTTTTT.

The rearrangement uses TRBV7-6 and TRBJ2-5; TRBD2 aligns across 7 bases. In germline, CDR1 is SGHVS, CDR2 FNYEAQ. CDR3 length equals 17 residues. Losses at the gene ends were 5 bases for V and 2 bases for J; bases not matched to a gene: 14. CDR3 sequence (DNA): TGTGCCAGCAGCCAGCAGAGGGAGCGGGACGTACAAGAGACCCAGTACTTC. Protein sequence: CASSQQRERDVQETQYF. Filled out from reference TRBV7-6 and TRBJ2-5, the complete variable domain reads GAGVSQSPRYKVTKRGQDVALRCDPISGHVSLYWYRQALGQGPEFLTYFNYEAQQDKSGLPNDRFSAERPEGSISTLTIQRTEQRDSAMYRCASSQQRERDVQETQYFGPGTRLLVL.

This clonotype was counted between two and nine times. This chain connects TRBV5-6 to TRBJ2-5; D not resolved. The CDR3 runs 15 residues. The V end lost 2 bases, the J end lost 3 bases, and 14 bases lay between the germline ends. Germline CDR1 reads SGHDT; CDR2 reads YYEEEE. CDR3 in amino acids: CASSFSFSLEETQYF. The CDR3 bases are TGTGCCAGCAGCTTCTCATTTTCTTTGGAAGAGACCCAGTACTTC.

The rearrangement links TRBV20-1 to TRBJ1-1, with D possibly being TRBD1 (5 bases). The CDR3 is 13 residues long. Germline CDR1 reads DFQATT; CDR2 reads SNEGSKA (reference sequence). V was trimmed by 0 bases and J by 5 bases, leaving 10 bases between them. The CDR3 sequence: CSARETGETEAFF. The CDR3 nucleotides are TGCAGTGCTAGAGAAACGGGGGAGACTGAAGCTTTCTTT.

The CDR3 region is CASAATTYEQYF. As DNA, the CDR3 is TGTGCCAGCGCGGCGACAACCTACGAGCAGTACTTC. The genes are TRBV6-1 and TRBJ2-7, with no clear D. V lost 8 bases and J 2 bases, leaving 10 bases between the germline ends. Germline loops: CDR1 MNHNS, CDR2 SASEGT. The CDR3 loop spans 12 amino acids.

The V gene is TRBV24-1, the J gene TRBJ1-2; 8 bases line up with TRBD1. The germline CDR1 and CDR2 sequences are KGHDR and SFDVKD. With V trimmed by 4 bases and J by 8 bases, 14 bases remained unmatched. This CDR3 contains 16 residues. The CDR3 nucleotides read TGTGCCACCAGTGACGATCGAGACAGGGGCATAGAGGGCTACACCTTC. Translating it yields CATSDDRDRGIEGYTF.